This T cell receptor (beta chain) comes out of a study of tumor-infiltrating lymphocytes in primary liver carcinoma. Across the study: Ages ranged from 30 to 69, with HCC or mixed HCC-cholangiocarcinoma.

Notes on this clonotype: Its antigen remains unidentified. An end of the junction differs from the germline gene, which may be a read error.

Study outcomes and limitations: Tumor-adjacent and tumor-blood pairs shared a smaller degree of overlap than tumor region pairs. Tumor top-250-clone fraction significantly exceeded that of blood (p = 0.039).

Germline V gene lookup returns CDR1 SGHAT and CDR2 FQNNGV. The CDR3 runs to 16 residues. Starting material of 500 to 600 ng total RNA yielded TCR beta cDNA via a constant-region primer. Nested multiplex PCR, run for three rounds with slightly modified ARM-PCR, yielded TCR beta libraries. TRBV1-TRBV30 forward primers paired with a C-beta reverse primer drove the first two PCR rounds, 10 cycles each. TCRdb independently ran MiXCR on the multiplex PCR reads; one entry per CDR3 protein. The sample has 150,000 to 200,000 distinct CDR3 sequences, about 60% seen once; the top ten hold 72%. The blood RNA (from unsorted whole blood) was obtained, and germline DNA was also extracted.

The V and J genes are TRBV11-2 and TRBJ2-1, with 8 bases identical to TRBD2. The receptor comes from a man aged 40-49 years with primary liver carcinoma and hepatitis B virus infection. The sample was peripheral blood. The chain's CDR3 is CDSSWDIGLAMSEQSF. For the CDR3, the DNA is TGTGACAGCAGCTGGGATATCGGACTAGCCATGAGTGAGCAGTCCTTC.